This T cell receptor (beta chain) is drawn from a study of Ad26.COV2.S vaccination and SARS-CoV-2 variants. Overall study findings and caveats: Reports say spike-specific CD8+ and CD4+ T cell responses covered substantial breadth after vaccination. Comparable non-spike TCR breadth was observed in vaccine and placebo recipients.

Trimming took 1 base from V and 8 from J, leaving 3 bases between them. Germline CDR1 reads SEHNR; CDR2 reads FQNEAQ (reference sequence). The CDR3 loop spans 11 amino acids. This clone was recorded only once. Its antigen is not identified. Produced via immunoSEQ multiplex PCR; TCRdb's table is partial and in-frame only. The sample records 180,000 or so clones, around 90% being singletons. The chain carries TRBV7-9 and TRBJ2-1; D is uncertain. The TCR was taken from a human donor who had recovered from COVID-19. The sample consisted of peripheral blood, taken after recovery from COVID-19. The CDR3 protein is CASSLEHEQFF. Written as DNA, the CDR3 is TGTGCCAGCAGCTTAGAACATGAGCAGTTCTTC.